A single T cell receptor (beta chain) is shown here with its context. No antigen is known for it. 5'RACE primed at constant segments yielded TCR alpha and TCR beta cDNA libraries bearing sample barcodes and UMIs. One entry per CDR3 protein, called by TCRdb with MiXCR from the 5' RACE reads. This sample yields around 80,000 distinct CDR3 sequences, of which 14% are seen a single time; around 31% belongs to the top ten. The sample comes from a study of T-cell memory formation after mild COVID-19. Whole-study context: In these data, TCR clusters were largely donor specific.

The CDR3 sequence is 16 residues long. Between the trimmed V and J ends, which lost 2 bases and 4 bases, there was a span of 17 bases. Germline lookup yields CDR1 SGHTA and CDR2 FQGNSA. Study-level results: Clones shrinking from day 15 to 85 showed even CD4/CD8 mixes; later expanders tilted CD4+. The pre-infection memory compartment contained some responding clones, suggesting cross-reactive memory joined.

Source material: PBMCs or a T cell subset sorted from them (not recorded which). This clonotype was sampled from an adult woman who had mild COVID-19 (a few samples of this study predate the infection). Cell type and time point are not known. The chain combines TRBV7-2 with TRBJ1-1; D is undetermined. CDR3 region: CASSLIPAVVSTEAFF. CDR3 sequence (DNA): TGTGCCAGCAGCTTAATCCCGGCCGTTGTGAGCACTGAAGCTTTCTTT.